These 25 T cell receptor beta chains were sequenced from one sample in a study of vaccination and CD4 T cells after COVID-19 (dated by TCRdb to between 2022 and 2023). The library was generated by PCR. TCRdb lists the instrument as Illumina iSeq 100. At the Johns Hopkins FTIC core, DNA from the cultured CD4+ T cells underwent TCR sequencing with the Oncomine TCR Beta short-read assay. TCRdb trimmed public reads at Q25 via fastp, called clones via MiXCR and kept in-frame beta chains. All rows with the same CDR3 protein become a single entry with the most common DNA and genes. The sample table contains 2,500 to 3,500 distinct CDR3 sequences; only one count was recorded for 27% of them. In total, the top ten clones hold around 40% of the sample. These TCRs are of unknown antigen specificity. The treatment or condition label on this specimen signifies: approximately 9-day PBMC culture with coronavirus spike peptide pools or control peptides (ViraFEST assay). CD4+ T cells from unexposed donors were collected before the COVID-19 pandemic (2011-2018).

What was sequenced was CD4+ T cells from blood, cultured in vitro. These TCRs come from a human donor in good health.

Judged by abundance, this clonotype is medium-sized (0.01 to 0.1%). The chain has TRBV20-1 and TRBJ1-2; D is unresolved. The CDR3 spans 10 residues. Germline CDR1 reads DFQATT; CDR2 reads SNEGSKA (reference sequence). Trimming took off 3 bases at V and 12 bases at J, with 11 bases between the two ends. The CDR3 region has the DNA TGCAGTGCTAGCCTTGAAAGGGACACCTTC. Translation: CSASLERDTF.

This clonotype was counted only a few times. The chain links TRBV10-3 to TRBJ2-7; TRBD2 aligns across 9 bases. The CDR3 is 12 amino acids. Unmatched junction bases numbered 0, after V lost 7 bases and J lost 2 bases. Looked up from germline, CDR1 is ENHRY and CDR2 is SYGVKD. CDR3 nucleotide sequence: TGTGCCATCAAGCGGGAGGCCTACGAGCAGTACTTC. Residues: CAIKREAYEQYF.

This clonotype was counted a few times. V is TRBV2 and J is TRBJ2-7, with a tentative D call TRBD2 (5 bases). The CDR3 totals 13 residues. The V gene's germline CDR1 is SNHLY and CDR2 FYNNEI. The V end lost 9 bases, the J end lost 5 bases, and 17 bases lay between the germline ends. Here the CDR3 reads CASKRDWRDEQYF. Written as DNA, the CDR3 is TGTGCCAGTAAGAGGGATTGGCGGGACGAGCAGTACTTC.

The chain recombines TRBV29-1 with TRBJ2-3; D may be TRBD1 or TRBD2 (5 bases each). V gave up 5 bases and J gave up 2 bases, with 11 bases separating them. The CDR3 runs to 13 residues. Germline V gives CDR1 SQVTM, CDR2 ANQGSEA. The CDR3 protein is CSVRGRITDTQYF. DNA for the CDR3: TGCAGCGTTCGGGGACGGATCACAGATACGCAGTATTTT.

This clonotype has only a few counts. The V and J genes are TRBV20-1 and TRBJ2-5, with 9 bases identical to TRBD2. The CDR3 covers 15 residues. The V segment lost 3 bases and the J segment 4 bases; nucleotides outside the gene matches: 9. Per the germline V gene, CDR1 is DFQATT and CDR2 is SNEGSKA (reference sequence). CDR3 protein: CSARGSAGGRETQYF. The CDR3, as DNA: TGCAGTGCTAGGGGGTCTGCGGGGGGGAGAGAGACCCAGTACTTC.

The V call is TRBV4-1, the J call TRBJ2-7; 10 bases are shared with TRBD1. Trimming cost V 1 base and J 4 bases; bases outside gene matches: 10. The CDR3 contains 17 residues. The germline V gene has CDR1 MGHRA and CDR2 YSYEKL. The CDR3 DNA reads TGCGCCAGCAGCCAAGTCATGGGGACAGGGGATCCATACGAGCAGTACTTC. Encoded protein: CASSQVMGTGDPYEQYF.

Within the sample, this clonotype is medium-sized. The rearrangement uses TRBV7-9 and TRBJ1-5; perhaps TRBD1 as D (5 bases). The CDR3 has 14 residues. The germline V and J ends were trimmed by 5 bases and 1 base, with 9 bases remaining between them. Looked up from germline, CDR1 is SEHNR and CDR2 is FQNEAQ (reference sequence). CDR3 loop: CASSGRDSNQPQHF. CDR3 bases: TGTGCCAGCAGCGGCCGGGACAGCAATCAGCCCCAGCATTTT.

This clonotype was seen only a few times. The chain employs TRBV6-1 and TRBJ2-2, with TRBD1 as a possible D gene (7 bases). The V gene's germline CDR1 is MNHNS and CDR2 SASEGT. There are 14 residues in the CDR3. The V end lost 6 bases, the J end lost 9 bases, and 17 bases lay between the germline ends. The DNA for the CDR3 is TGTGCCAGCAGCAACGGTGGAGGGGGCCGGGAGCTGTTTTTT. This codes for CASSNGGGGRELFF.

This sequence joins TRBV6-1 and TRBJ1-1; D unresolved. V lost 6 bases to trimming and J lost 3 bases, with 11 bases between them. Germline V CDR1 and CDR2: MNHNS, SASEGT. CDR3 size: 13 residues. CDR3 coding DNA: TGTGCCAGCAGGACGCCGGGAGACACTGAAGCTTTCTTT. Protein sequence: CASRTPGDTEAFF.

This clonotype showed up just a few times. This chain joins TRBV6-2 or TRBV6-3 and TRBJ2-5; no definite D call. The CDR3 consists of 14 residues. Germline CDR1 and CDR2: MNHEY and SVGEGT. Trimming removed 2 bases from V and 1 base from J, with 8 bases in between. As DNA, the CDR3 is TGTGCCAGCAGTTACGATGGAACCCAAGAGACCCAGTACTTC. It translates to CASSYDGTQETQYF.

This clonotype was seen more than once but under ten times. The chain combines TRBV20-1 with TRBJ1-1; D unclear. The V end lost 6 bases, the J end lost 4 bases, and 12 bases lay between the germline ends. Per germline, CDR1 DFQATT and CDR2 SNEGSKA (reference sequence). CDR3 size: 12 residues. CDR3 DNA: TGCAGTGCACCAGCCCAGACCACTGAAGCTTTCTTT. It codes for CSAPAQTTEAFF.

The J gene is TRBJ2-3, the V gene TRBV7-2, with unresolved D. Germline loops: CDR1 SGHTA, CDR2 FQGNSA. This CDR3 spans 13 amino acids. Deletions cut 1 base from V and 2 bases from J, with 4 bases between. CDR3 nucleotides: TGTGCCAGCAGCTTAGAGGTCACAGATACGCAGTATTTT. Its translation: CASSLEVTDTQYF.

The rearrangement joins TRBV28 to TRBJ1-2, with a possible D match to TRBD1 (5 bases). The CDR3 sequence is 12 residues long. Germline V gene data show CDR1 as MDHEN and CDR2 as SYDVKM. Trimming pared 3 bases from V and 8 bases from J, leaving 10 bases between. This CDR3 is CASSLSRVGYTF. Here the CDR3 DNA reads TGTGCCAGCAGTTTGAGCAGGGTGGGCTACACCTTC.

This clonotype was seen only a few times. The V call is TRBV5-1, the J call TRBJ2-1; TRBD2 matches 7 bases. V shed 4 bases and J 7 bases; nucleotides not matched to a gene: 14. The CDR3 extends over 16 amino acids. Germline CDR1 SGHRS, CDR2 YFSETQ. CDR3 sequence reads: CASSPLTSSNGNEQFF. DNA for the CDR3: TGCGCCAGCAGCCCCCTGACTAGCAGCAACGGGAATGAGCAGTTCTTC. The full variable domain, rest sourced from reference TRBV5-1 and TRBJ2-1, is KAGVTQTPRYLIKTRGQQVTLSCSPISGHRSVSWYQQTPGQGLQFLFEYFSETQRNKGNFPGRFSGRQFSNSRSEMNVSTLELGDSALYLCASSPLTSSNGNEQFFGPGTRLTVL.

This chain uses TRBV6-2 or TRBV6-3 with TRBJ2-3, with no clear D. V lost 6 bases and J lost 3, with 7 bases in between. This CDR3 is 12 amino acids long. Germline V lookup: CDR1 MNHEY, CDR2 SVGEGT. The CDR3 sequence is CASSGSTDTQYF. CDR3 bases: TGTGCCAGCAGCGGGTCGACAGATACGCAGTATTTT.

This clonotype is termed medium-sized. This chain joins TRBV20-1 and TRBJ2-2, with 15 bases fitting TRBD2. Germline V gene data show CDR1 as DFQATT and CDR2 as SNEGSKA (reference sequence). The CDR3 loop spans 16 amino acids. V shed 6 bases, J shed 7 bases, and the junction held 9 bases outside the gene matches. The CDR3 protein is CSARTSGRAGNGELFF. DNA of the CDR3: TGCAGTGCAAGGACTAGCGGGAGGGCCGGGAACGGGGAGCTGTTTTTT.

By proportion, this clonotype is medium-sized (0.01 to 0.1%). The chain uses TRBV2 and TRBJ1-5, with TRBD1 matching over 7 bases. Germline V gene sequence: CDR1 SNHLY, CDR2 FYNNEI. The junction had 1 base not matched to a gene; V was cut back by 3 bases and J by 2 bases. This CDR3 has 14 residues. CDR3 bases: TGTGCCAGCAGTGAGGGGACAGGCAATCAGCCCCAGCATTTT. Translation gives CASSEGTGNQPQHF.

The gene calls are TRBV19 and TRBJ1-1; D remains ambiguous. The germline gives CDR1 LNHDA, CDR2 SQIVND (reference sequence). V was clipped by 1 base and J by 5 bases, with 8 bases between them. The CDR3 length is 13 residues. The CDR3 region is CASSIGPGTEAFF. CDR3 in DNA: TGTGCCAGTAGTATAGGTCCGGGAACTGAAGCTTTCTTT.

The rearrangement joins TRBV6-5 to TRBJ2-7, with D possibly matching TRBD1 (6 bases). CDR1 MNHEY and CDR2 SVGAGI come from the germline V gene. The germline V and J ends were trimmed by 4 bases and 2 bases, with 12 bases remaining between them. CDR3 length: 14 amino acids. CDR3 nucleotides: TGTGCCAGCAGTTCGACAGGACTCACCTACGAGCAGTACTTC. As protein: CASSSTGLTYEQYF.

This rearrangement joins TRBV7-2 to TRBJ1-2; 7 bases align to TRBD1. The junction had 9 bases not matched to a gene; V was cut back by 2 bases and J by 9 bases. CDR1 and CDR2 (germline): SGHTA, FQGNSA. The CDR3 extends over 14 amino acids. CDR3 coding DNA: TGTACCAGCAGCTTATTACAGGGGAGCCGAAGCTACACCTTC. It codes for CTSSLLQGSRSYTF.

By share of the sample, this clonotype is medium-sized. The V and J genes are TRBV20-1 and TRBJ1-1, with TRBD1 as a possible D gene (6 bases). Germline V CDR1 and CDR2: DFQATT, SNEGSKA (reference sequence). The germline V and J ends were trimmed by 3 bases and 0 bases, with 11 bases remaining between them. This CDR3 has 14 residues. CDR3 protein: CSASRQALNTEAFF. The CDR3 DNA sequence: TGCAGTGCTAGTAGACAGGCGTTGAACACTGAAGCTTTCTTT.

A few counts support this clonotype. CDR3 region: CSAIDRGHKRETQYF. CDR3 DNA sequence: TGCAGTGCCATTGATCGGGGCCACAAAAGAGAGACCCAGTACTTC. The chain uses TRBV20-1 and TRBJ2-5; D possibly matches TRBD1 or TRBD2 (5 bases each). Between the trimmed V and J ends, which lost 6 bases and 4 bases, there was a span of 21 bases. The CDR3 extends over 15 amino acids. CDR1 is DFQATT and CDR2 is SNEGSKA in the germline V gene (reference sequence).

This clonotype was counted between two and nine times. The CDR3 nucleotides read TGTGCCAGCAGCTTGACCAGACAAGAGACCCAGTACTTC. Translating gives CASSLTRQETQYF. The rearrangement uses TRBV11-3 and TRBJ2-5; no definite D call. The V end lost 3 bases, the J end lost 2 bases, and 7 bases lay between the germline ends. Germline-derived CDR1 and CDR2 are SGHNT and YENEEA. The CDR3 spans 13 residues.

V gene TRBV5-4 combines with J gene TRBJ2-6; 9 bases are shared with TRBD1. V lost 4 bases and J lost 6; bases outside the gene matches: 5. The CDR3 spans 15 residues. CDR1 and CDR2 from the germline V gene are SGHNT and YYREEE (reference sequence). The CDR3 here is CASSPRTGEANVLTF. In nucleotides, the CDR3 is TGTGCCAGCAGCCCTAGGACAGGGGAGGCCAACGTCCTGACTTTC.

This clonotype was counted a few times. The junction does not match germline at one end; this may be a read error. The chain joins TRBV20-1 to TRBJ2-7; 9 nucleotides line up with TRBD2. CDR3 size: 15 residues. Germline lookup yields CDR1 DFQATT and CDR2 SNEGSKA (reference sequence). CDR3 loop: CSARDLAGFSSEQYF. CDR3 bases: TGCAGTGCTAGGGACCTAGCGGGATTCTCCTCCGAGCAGTACTTC.